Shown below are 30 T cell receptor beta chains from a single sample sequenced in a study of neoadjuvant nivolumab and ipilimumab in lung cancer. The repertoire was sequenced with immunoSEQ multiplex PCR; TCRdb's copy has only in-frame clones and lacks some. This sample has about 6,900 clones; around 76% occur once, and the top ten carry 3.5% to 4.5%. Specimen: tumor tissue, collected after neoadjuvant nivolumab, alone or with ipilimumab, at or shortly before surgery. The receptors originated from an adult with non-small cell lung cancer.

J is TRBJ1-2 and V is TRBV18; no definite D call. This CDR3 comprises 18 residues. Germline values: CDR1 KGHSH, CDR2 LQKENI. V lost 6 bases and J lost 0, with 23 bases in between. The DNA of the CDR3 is TGTGCCAGCTCCCGCGACACCTCACTTTACCTAGCTAACTATGGCTACACCTTC. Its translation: CASSRDTSLYLANYGYTF.

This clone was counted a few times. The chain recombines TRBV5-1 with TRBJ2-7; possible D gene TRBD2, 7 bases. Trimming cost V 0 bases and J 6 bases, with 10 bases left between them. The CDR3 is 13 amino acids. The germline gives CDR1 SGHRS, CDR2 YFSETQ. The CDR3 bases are TGCGCCAGCAGCTTGGTAAGGGGGGGCGAGCAGTACTTC. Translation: CASSLVRGGEQYF.

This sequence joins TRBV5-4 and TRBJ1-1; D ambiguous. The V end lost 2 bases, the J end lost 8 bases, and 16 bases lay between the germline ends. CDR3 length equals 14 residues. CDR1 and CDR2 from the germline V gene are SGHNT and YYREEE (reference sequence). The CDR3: CASSFRFSAREAFF. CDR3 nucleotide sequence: TGTGCCAGCAGCTTCCGGTTCAGTGCTCGGGAAGCTTTCTTT. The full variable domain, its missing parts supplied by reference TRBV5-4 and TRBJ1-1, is ETGVTQSPTHLIKTRGQQVTLRCSSQSGHNTVSWYQQALGQGPQFIFQYYREEENGRGNFPPRFSGLQFPNYSSELNVNALELDDSALYLCASSFRFSAREAFFGQGTRLTVV.

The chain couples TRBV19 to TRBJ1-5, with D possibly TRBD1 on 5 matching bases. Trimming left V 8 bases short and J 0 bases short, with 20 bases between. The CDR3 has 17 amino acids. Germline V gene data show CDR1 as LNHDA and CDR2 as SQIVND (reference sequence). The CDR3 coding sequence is TGTGCCAGTCACCGGCAGGGAAGCTCGTTTAGCAATCAGCCCCAGCATTTT. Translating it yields CASHRQGSSFSNQPQHF. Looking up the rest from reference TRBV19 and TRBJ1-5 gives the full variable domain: DGGITQSPKYLFRKEGQNVTLSCEQNLNHDAMYWYRQDPGQGLRLIYYSQIVNDFQKGDIAEGYSVSREKKESFPLTVTSAQKNPTAFYLCASHRQGSSFSNQPQHFGDGTRLSIL.

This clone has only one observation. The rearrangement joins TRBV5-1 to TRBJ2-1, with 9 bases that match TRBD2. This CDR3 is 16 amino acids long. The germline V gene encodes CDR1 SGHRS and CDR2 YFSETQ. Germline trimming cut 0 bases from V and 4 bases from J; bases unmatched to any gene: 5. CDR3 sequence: CASSLAGSGSYNEQFF. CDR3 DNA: TGCGCCAGCAGCTTGGCGGGTAGCGGGAGTTACAATGAGCAGTTCTTC.

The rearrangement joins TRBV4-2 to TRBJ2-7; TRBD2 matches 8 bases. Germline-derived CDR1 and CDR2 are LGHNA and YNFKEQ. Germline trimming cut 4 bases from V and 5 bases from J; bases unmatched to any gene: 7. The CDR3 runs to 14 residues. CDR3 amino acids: CASSPGGAGDEQYF. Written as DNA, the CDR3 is TGTGCCAGCAGCCCCGGGGGGGCAGGGGACGAGCAGTACTTC.

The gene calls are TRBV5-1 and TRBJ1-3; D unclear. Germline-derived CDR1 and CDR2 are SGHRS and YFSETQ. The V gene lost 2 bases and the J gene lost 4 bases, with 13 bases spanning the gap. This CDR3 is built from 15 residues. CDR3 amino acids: CASSFSGREGNTIYF. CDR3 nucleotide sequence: TGCGCCAGCAGCTTCTCCGGGCGTGAGGGAAACACCATATATTTT.

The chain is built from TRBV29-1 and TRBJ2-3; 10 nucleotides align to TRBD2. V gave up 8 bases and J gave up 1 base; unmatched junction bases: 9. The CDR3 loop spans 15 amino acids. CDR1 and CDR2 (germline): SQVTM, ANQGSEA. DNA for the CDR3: TGCAGCATCACTTGGACTAGCGGAGGCACAGATACGCAGTATTTT. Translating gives CSITWTSGGTDTQYF.

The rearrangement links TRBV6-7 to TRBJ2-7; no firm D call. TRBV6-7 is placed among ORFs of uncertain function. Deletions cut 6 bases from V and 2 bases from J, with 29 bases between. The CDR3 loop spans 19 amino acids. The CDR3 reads CASSRTGRIKLVDTYEQYF. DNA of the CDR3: TGTGCCAGCAGCCGAACGGGCCGCATCAAGTTGGTAGACACCTACGAGCAGTACTTC.

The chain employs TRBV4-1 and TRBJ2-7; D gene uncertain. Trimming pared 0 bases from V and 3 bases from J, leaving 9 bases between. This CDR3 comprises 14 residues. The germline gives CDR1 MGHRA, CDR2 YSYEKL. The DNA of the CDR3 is TGCGCCAGCAGCCAAGATTCCCCGAGCTACGAGCAGTACTTC. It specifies CASSQDSPSYEQYF.

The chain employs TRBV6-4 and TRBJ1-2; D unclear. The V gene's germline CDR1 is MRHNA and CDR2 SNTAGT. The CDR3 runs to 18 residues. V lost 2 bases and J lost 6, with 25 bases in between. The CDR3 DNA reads TGTGCCAGCAGTGACGGTCCCACTGTACCGGACCCAGTAAATGGCTACACCTTC. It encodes CASSDGPTVPDPVNGYTF.

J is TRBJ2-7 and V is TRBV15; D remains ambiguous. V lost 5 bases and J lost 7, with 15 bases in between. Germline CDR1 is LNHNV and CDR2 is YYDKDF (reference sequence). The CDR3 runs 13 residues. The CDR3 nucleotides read TGTGCCACCAGCTCGAGTCGGTCTCGGGAGCAGTACTTC. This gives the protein CATSSSRSREQYF.

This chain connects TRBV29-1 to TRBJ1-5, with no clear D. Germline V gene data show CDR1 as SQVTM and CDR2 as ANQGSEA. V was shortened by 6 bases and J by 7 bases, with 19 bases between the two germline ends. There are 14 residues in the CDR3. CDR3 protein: CSVPSAQPGQPQHF. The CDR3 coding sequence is TGCAGCGTCCCTTCGGCCCAACCAGGCCAGCCCCAGCATTTT.

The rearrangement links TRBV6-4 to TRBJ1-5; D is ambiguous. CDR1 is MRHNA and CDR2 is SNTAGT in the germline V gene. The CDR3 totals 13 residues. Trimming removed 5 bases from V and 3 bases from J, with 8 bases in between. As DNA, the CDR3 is TGTGCCAGCAGTCAAGAATTCAATCAGCCCCAGCATTTT. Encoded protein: CASSQEFNQPQHF.

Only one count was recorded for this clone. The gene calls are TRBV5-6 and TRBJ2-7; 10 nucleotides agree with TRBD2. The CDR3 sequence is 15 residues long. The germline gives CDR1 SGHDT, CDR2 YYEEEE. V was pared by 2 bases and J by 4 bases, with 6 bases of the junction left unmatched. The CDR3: CASSLAGGPIYEQYF. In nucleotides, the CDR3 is TGTGCCAGCAGCTTAGCGGGAGGGCCTATTTACGAGCAGTACTTC.

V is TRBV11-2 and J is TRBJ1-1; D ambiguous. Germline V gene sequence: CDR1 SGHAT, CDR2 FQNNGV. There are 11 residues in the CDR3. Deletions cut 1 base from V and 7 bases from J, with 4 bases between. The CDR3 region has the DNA TGTGCCAGCAGCTTAGGGAGTGAAGCTTTCTTT. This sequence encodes CASSLGSEAFF.

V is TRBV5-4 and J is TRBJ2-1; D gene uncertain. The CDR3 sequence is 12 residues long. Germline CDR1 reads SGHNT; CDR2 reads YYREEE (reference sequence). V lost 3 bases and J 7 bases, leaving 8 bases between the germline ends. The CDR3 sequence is CASSSLGNEQFF. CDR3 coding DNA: TGTGCCAGCAGCTCCCTAGGGAATGAGCAGTTCTTC.

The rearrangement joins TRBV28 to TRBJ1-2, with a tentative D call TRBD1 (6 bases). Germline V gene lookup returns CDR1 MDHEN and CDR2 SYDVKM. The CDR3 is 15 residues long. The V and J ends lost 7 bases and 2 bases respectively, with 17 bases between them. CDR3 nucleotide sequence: TGTGCCAGCACCGAGGGGGACACAGAGAACTATGGCTACACCTTC. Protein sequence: CASTEGDTENYGYTF.

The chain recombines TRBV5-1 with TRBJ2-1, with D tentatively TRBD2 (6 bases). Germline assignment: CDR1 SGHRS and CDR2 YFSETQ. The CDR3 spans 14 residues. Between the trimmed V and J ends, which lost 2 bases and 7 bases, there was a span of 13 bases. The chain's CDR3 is CASSFTGARNEQFF. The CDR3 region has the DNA TGCGCCAGCAGCTTCACGGGAGCCAGGAATGAGCAGTTCTTC. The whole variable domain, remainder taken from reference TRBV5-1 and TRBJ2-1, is KAGVTQTPRYLIKTRGQQVTLSCSPISGHRSVSWYQQTPGQGLQFLFEYFSETQRNKGNFPGRFSGRQFSNSRSEMNVSTLELGDSALYLCASSFTGARNEQFFGPGTRLTVL.

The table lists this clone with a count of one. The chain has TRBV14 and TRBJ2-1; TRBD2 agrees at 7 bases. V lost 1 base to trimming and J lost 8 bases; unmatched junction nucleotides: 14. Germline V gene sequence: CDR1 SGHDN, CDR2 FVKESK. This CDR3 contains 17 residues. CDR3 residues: CASSQATGLGVFDEQFF. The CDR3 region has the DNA TGTGCCAGCAGCCAAGCCACCGGACTAGGTGTTTTCGATGAGCAGTTCTTC.

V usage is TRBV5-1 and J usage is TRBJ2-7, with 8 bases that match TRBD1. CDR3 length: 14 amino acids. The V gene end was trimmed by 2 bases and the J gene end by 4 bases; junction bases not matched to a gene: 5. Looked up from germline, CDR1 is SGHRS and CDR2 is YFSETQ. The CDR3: CASSLDRGLYEQYF. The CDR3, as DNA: TGCGCCAGCAGCTTAGACAGGGGTTTGTACGAGCAGTACTTC.

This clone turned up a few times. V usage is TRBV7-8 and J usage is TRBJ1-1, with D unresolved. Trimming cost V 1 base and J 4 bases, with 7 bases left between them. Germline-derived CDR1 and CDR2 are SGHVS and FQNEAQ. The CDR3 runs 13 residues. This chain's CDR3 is CASSLVLRTEAFF. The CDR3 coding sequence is TGTGCCAGCAGCTTAGTGCTTCGCACTGAAGCTTTCTTT.

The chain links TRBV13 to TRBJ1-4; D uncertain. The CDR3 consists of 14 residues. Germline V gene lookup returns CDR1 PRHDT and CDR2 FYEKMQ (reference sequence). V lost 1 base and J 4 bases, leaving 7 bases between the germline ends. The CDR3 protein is CASSLVPDNEKLFF. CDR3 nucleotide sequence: TGTGCCAGCAGCTTAGTGCCCGATAATGAAAAACTGTTTTTT.

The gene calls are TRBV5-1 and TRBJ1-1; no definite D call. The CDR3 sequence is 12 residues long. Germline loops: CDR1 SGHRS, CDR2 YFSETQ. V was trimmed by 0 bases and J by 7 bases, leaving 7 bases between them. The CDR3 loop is CASSLVGGEAFF. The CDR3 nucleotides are TGCGCCAGCAGCTTGGTGGGAGGTGAAGCTTTCTTT.

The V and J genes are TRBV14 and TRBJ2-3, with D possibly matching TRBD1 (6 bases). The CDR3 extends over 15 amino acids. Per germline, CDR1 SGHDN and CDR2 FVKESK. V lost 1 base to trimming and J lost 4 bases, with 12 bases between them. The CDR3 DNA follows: TGTGCCAGCAGCCAAGGACAGGTCAGGGCAGATACGCAGTATTTT. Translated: CASSQGQVRADTQYF.

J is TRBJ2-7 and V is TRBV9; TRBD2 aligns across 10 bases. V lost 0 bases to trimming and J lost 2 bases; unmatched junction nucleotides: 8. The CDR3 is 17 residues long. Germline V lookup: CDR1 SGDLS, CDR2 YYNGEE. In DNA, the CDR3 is TGTGCCAGCAGCGTAGGCCCCTCCAGCGGGAGGGCCTACGAGCAGTACTTC. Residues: CASSVGPSSGRAYEQYF.

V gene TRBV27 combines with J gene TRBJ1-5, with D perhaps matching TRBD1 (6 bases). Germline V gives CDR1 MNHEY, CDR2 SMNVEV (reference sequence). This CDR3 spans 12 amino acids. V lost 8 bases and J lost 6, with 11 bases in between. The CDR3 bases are TGTGCCAGCGGGCTACAGGGTCAGCCCCAGCATTTT. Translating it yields CASGLQGQPQHF.

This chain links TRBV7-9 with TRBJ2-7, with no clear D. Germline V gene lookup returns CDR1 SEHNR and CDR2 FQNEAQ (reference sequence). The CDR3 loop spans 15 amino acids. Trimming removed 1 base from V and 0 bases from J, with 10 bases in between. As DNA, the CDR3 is TGTGCCAGCAGCTTAGAAGGCCCTAGCTCCTACGAGCAGTACTTC. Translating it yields CASSLEGPSSYEQYF.

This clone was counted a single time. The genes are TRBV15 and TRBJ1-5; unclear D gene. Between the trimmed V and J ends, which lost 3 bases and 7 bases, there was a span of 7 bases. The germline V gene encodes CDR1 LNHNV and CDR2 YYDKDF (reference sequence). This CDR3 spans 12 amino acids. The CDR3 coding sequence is TGTGCCACCAGCAGGCTAGACCAGCCCCAGCATTTT. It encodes CATSRLDQPQHF.

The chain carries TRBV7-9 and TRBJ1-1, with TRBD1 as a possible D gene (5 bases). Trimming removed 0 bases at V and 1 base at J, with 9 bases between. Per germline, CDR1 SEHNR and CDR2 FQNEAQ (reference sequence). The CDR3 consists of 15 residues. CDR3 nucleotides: TGTGCCAGCAGCTTAGCGCTTGGGGCGAACACTGAAGCTTTCTTT. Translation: CASSLALGANTEAFF.